The clone carrying this T cell receptor (beta chain) came up many times. Its antigen is currently unknown. The J segment lost 0 bases and the V segment lost 3 bases, leaving 2 bases of the junction unmatched. The CDR3 sequence is 15 residues long. CDR1 SGDLS and CDR2 YYNGEE come from the germline V gene. The sample originates from a study of T cells in Graves' hyperthyroidism and ophthalmopathy. Findings and limits, study-wide: Blood also carried most thyroid clonotypes expanded above 0.001.

Amplification of TCR beta CDR3 regions used RNA as the template. A first-round RT-PCR of the TCR CDR3 used the HTBI primer set. TCRdb called the multiplex PCR reads again in MiXCR, with one record for every CDR3 protein. The sample includes about 760,000 distinct CDR3 sequences, 35% seen only once; the top ten take roughly 30%. Calling Graves' hyperthyroidism stable meant ophthalmopathy did not progress within 18 months. It was uncontrolled infection, other autoimmune disease, pregnancy or lactation that excluded patients. PBMCs were obtained from approximately 10 ml fresh peripheral blood. The chain carries TRBV9 and TRBJ1-2, with 10 bases lining up with TRBD1. This receptor was taken from a woman in her thirties or forties with Graves' hyperthyroidism. Sequencing was done on a sample of blood. CDR3 in amino acids: CASSETGGANYGYTF. In nucleotides, the CDR3 is TGTGCCAGCAGCGAGACAGGGGGCGCTAACTATGGCTACACCTTC.